These T cell receptor beta chains were read from a single sample in a study of siplizumab effects on memory and regulatory T cells. The protocol was immunoSEQ multiplex PCR, while the TCRdb copy is restricted to in-frame clones and leaves out a portion. Of approximately 40,000 clones in the sample, roughly 90% are singletons; the top ten hold roughly 0.23%. The sample consisted of naive CD4+ T cells sorted from blood. The source of these receptors is a human donor in good health. Both conserved end residues are part of each CDR3. The D gene is left open where the match is weak. Where a row states a size, it is once, few, many or the class of an expanded clone; other rows omit it.

clone_size	v_call	d_call	j_call	cdr3_nt	cdr3_aa
NA	TRBV5-1	NA	TRBJ2-3	TGCGCCAGCAGCTTGGCGGGCACAGATACGCAGTATTTT	CASSLAGTDTQYF
few	TRBV5-4	NA	TRBJ1-6	TGTGCCAGCAGGCTACGCCAGGGATCGGGGAATTCACCCCTCCACTTT	CASRLRQGSGNSPLHF
NA	TRBV2	NA	TRBJ1-5	TGTGCCAGCAAGAAGGATCAGCCCCAGCATTTT	CASKKDQPQHF
NA	TRBV18	NA	TRBJ1-2	TGTGCCAGCTCACCATCCACAGCTAACTATGGCTACACCTTC	CASSPSTANYGYTF
NA	TRBV7-9	NA	TRBJ2-2	TGTGCCAGCAGCCCGCGGACCGGGGAGCTGTTTTTT	CASSPRTGELFF
NA	TRBV5-1	NA	TRBJ1-1	TGCGCCAGCAGCTTGGGCCCAGGGGCAGCTTTCTTT	CASSLGPGAAFF
NA	TRBV6-1	TRBD2	TRBJ2-7	TGTGCCAGCAGTGAAGGGACTAGCGGGGCCTTCTACGAGCAGTACTTC	CASSEGTSGAFYEQYF
NA	TRBV7-9	NA	TRBJ2-7	TGTGCCAGCAGCTTAGTTAAGGACGAGCAGTACTTC	CASSLVKDEQYF
few	TRBV19	NA	TRBJ1-3	TGTGCCAGTAGTATGGAGGGACGGCGGTTCTCTGGAAACACCATATATTTT	CASSMEGRRFSGNTIYF
NA	TRBV11-2	TRBD2	TRBJ2-5	TGTGCCAGCAGCCCGGGACTAGCGGGAGAGGAGACCCAGTACTTC	CASSPGLAGEETQYF
NA	TRBV15	NA	TRBJ2-6	TGTGCCACCAGCCCCGGTAGAGGGGCCAACGTCCTGACTTTC	CATSPGRGANVLTF
NA	TRBV30	NA	TRBJ2-3	TGTGCCTGGAGTGCGGAAAGCACAGATACGCAGTATTTT	CAWSAESTDTQYF
NA	TRBV30	NA	TRBJ1-5	TGTGCCTGGGCATTTACCCAAGGCCAGCCCCAGCATTTT	CAWAFTQGQPQHF
NA	TRBV7-6	NA	TRBJ1-5	TGTGCCAGCAGCCCCCCCGGCAAAGACAATCAGCCCCAGCATTTT	CASSPPGKDNQPQHF
NA	TRBV6-1	TRBD1	TRBJ2-7	TGTGCCAGCAGTGAGATGACAGGGGGCCTCCCCTACGAGCAGTACTTC	CASSEMTGGLPYEQYF
NA	TRBV14	TRBD2	TRBJ2-7	TGTGCCAGCCGACTAGCGGGAGTCCACGAGCAGTACTTC	CASRLAGVHEQYF
NA	TRBV6-5	TRBD1	TRBJ1-1	TGTGCCAGCAGTAAGGACAGGGTAAGGTTAGCTTTCTTT	CASSKDRVRLAFF
NA	TRBV5-1	NA	TRBJ2-2	TGCGCCAGCAGCCGAAGACAGGAAAACACCGGGGAGCTGTTTTTT	CASSRRQENTGELFF
NA	TRBV7-9	NA	TRBJ2-5	TGTGCCAGCAGCTTACGTGAGCGGGCGTCTGGGGAGCAGTACTTC	CASSLRERASGEQYF
NA	TRBV19	NA	TRBJ2-7	TGTGCCAGTAGTAGACAGGTTAGCTCCTACGAGCAGTACTTC	CASSRQVSSYEQYF
NA	TRBV5-4	NA	TRBJ2-7	TGTGCCAGCAGCCCCGACCCCTCCTACGAGCAGTACTTC	CASSPDPSYEQYF
NA	TRBV2	NA	TRBJ2-3	TGTGCCAGCAAAAGAGAAGGGAGCGCGGTTAGCACAGATACGCAGTATTTT	CASKREGSAVSTDTQYF
NA	TRBV4-2	NA	TRBJ2-7	TGTGCCAGCAGCCAGGGGATTCGGGGGCGATCCTACGAGCAGTACTTC	CASSQGIRGRSYEQYF
NA	TRBV6-5	TRBD2	TRBJ2-3	TGTGCCAGCAGTTACGCTGTGGCGGGAGCCGCTGATACGCAGTATTTT	CASSYAVAGAADTQYF
NA	TRBV19	NA	TRBJ2-1	TGTGCCAGTAATCTGGGGCGAAAGAATGAGCAGTTCTTC	CASNLGRKNEQFF
few	TRBV2	TRBD1	TRBJ1-1	TGTGCCAGCCGACCCGGGACAGCTATCGTGGAAGCTTTCTTT	CASRPGTAIVEAFF
once	TRBV30	TRBD2	TRBJ2-7	TGTGCCTGGAAACCGGGACTAGCGGGTTACGAGCAGTACTTC	CAWKPGLAGYEQYF
NA	TRBV29-1	NA	TRBJ2-2	TGCAGCGTGGGGTGGCAGAGCACCGGGGAGCTGTTTTTT	CSVGWQSTGELFF
few	TRBV4-1	TRBD1	TRBJ2-7	TGCGCCAGCAGCCCGTGGGACAGGTCCTACGAGCAGTACTTC	CASSPWDRSYEQYF
NA	TRBV7-9	TRBD1	TRBJ1-2	TGTGCCAGCAGCTTAGGTCGGCAGGGCAATGACAGGGGCTATGGCTACACCTTC	CASSLGRQGNDRGYGYTF
NA	TRBV18	TRBD2	TRBJ2-3	TGTGCCAGCTCACCTGTCACGGGGGGGTCAGATACGCAGTATTTT	CASSPVTGGSDTQYF
few	TRBV7-9	TRBD2	TRBJ2-5	TGTGCCAGCAGCTTATTCGGGACTAGCGGCCAAGAGACCCAGTACTTC	CASSLFGTSGQETQYF
NA	TRBV12-5	TRBD1	TRBJ1-5	TGTGCTAGTGGACCGACAGGGGGCTATCAGCCCCAGCATTTT	CASGPTGGYQPQHF
NA	TRBV19	TRBD1	TRBJ1-6	TGTGCCAGTAGGACGGGACAGATTAATTCACCCCTCCACTTT	CASRTGQINSPLHF
NA	TRBV5-6	NA	TRBJ1-4	TGTGCCAGCAGCTTGGGACAGAAAACAACTAATGAAAAACTGTTTTTT	CASSLGQKTTNEKLFF
NA	TRBV7-9	NA	TRBJ1-2	TGTGCCAGCAGCTCGAACTCAGCAGGGAATGGCTACACCTTC	CASSSNSAGNGYTF
NA	TRBV6-1	TRBD2	TRBJ2-1	TGTGCCAGCAGTGATCTGACTAGCGGACACAATGAGCAGTTCTTC	CASSDLTSGHNEQFF
NA	TRBV25-1	NA	TRBJ1-3	TGTGCCAGCAGTGAGCGTTGGTCAGGGAACACCATATATTTT	CASSERWSGNTIYF
NA	TRBV4-1	NA	TRBJ2-1	TGCGCCAGCAGCCAAGCCCTCCCGGGACTGGACCGGAAGCAGTTCTTC	CASSQALPGLDRKQFF
NA	TRBV7-7	TRBD2	TRBJ2-1	TGTGCCAGCAGCTTAGTGGGTAGCGGGGATAGCTCCTACAATGAGCAGTTCTTC	CASSLVGSGDSSYNEQFF
few	TRBV30	TRBD1	TRBJ1-4	TGTGCCTGGAGTTTCGGACAGGGTGAAAAACTGTTTTTT	CAWSFGQGEKLFF
NA	TRBV27	TRBD1	TRBJ1-5	TGTGCCAGCAGAGTGACAGGGGGTCCACATCAGCCCCAGCATTTT	CASRVTGGPHQPQHF
few	TRBV2	NA	TRBJ1-1	TGTGCCAGCAGGTTACATAATTCGAACACTGAAGCTTTCTTT	CASRLHNSNTEAFF
NA	TRBV6-5	NA	TRBJ1-6	TGTGCCAGCAGTTACGAGGCGGCTCTCAATAATTCACCCCTCCACTTT	CASSYEAALNNSPLHF
NA	TRBV29-1	NA	TRBJ1-2	TGCAGCGTTGACGAACGGGTCCTGGTATCGGGCTACACCTTC	CSVDERVLVSGYTF
NA	TRBV19	NA	TRBJ1-1	TGTGCCAGTAGTATAATTTCGGCAGGGGAAACTGAAGCTTTCTTT	CASSIISAGETEAFF
NA	TRBV5-8	NA	TRBJ2-1	TGTGCCAGCAGGGGGACAATGGATGAGCAGTTCTTC	CASRGTMDEQFF
NA	TRBV9	TRBD2	TRBJ2-1	TGTGCCAGCAGCGGGATAGCGGGAGCCCATGAGCAGTTCTTC	CASSGIAGAHEQFF
NA	TRBV6-5	NA	TRBJ2-2	TGTGCCAGCAGTTACGATGGGGCAGGGGCCGGGGAGCTGTTTTTT	CASSYDGAGAGELFF
NA	TRBV7-9	NA	TRBJ2-2	TGTGCCAGCAGCCCCGGGGAGCTGTTTTTT	CASSPGELFF
NA	TRBV27	NA	TRBJ1-1	TGTGCCAGCGTCCCCCCCGGGGGTGTCCCTGAAGCTTTCTTT	CASVPPGGVPEAFF
NA	TRBV2	NA	TRBJ1-1	TGTGCCAGCAGCTACAGCCTAGGGGAAGCTTTCTTT	CASSYSLGEAFF
few	TRBV2	NA	TRBJ1-2	TGTGCCAGCAGTGAACAGGCTAAGACCTTC	CASSEQAKTF
NA	TRBV5-1	NA	TRBJ1-3	TGCGCCAGCAGCCTGACAGGAGTCTCTGGAAACACCATATATTTT	CASSLTGVSGNTIYF
NA	TRBV4-1	TRBD1	TRBJ1-4	TGCGCCAGCAGCCAACCGGGACAGGGAGGCGGAAAACTGTTTTTT	CASSQPGQGGGKLFF